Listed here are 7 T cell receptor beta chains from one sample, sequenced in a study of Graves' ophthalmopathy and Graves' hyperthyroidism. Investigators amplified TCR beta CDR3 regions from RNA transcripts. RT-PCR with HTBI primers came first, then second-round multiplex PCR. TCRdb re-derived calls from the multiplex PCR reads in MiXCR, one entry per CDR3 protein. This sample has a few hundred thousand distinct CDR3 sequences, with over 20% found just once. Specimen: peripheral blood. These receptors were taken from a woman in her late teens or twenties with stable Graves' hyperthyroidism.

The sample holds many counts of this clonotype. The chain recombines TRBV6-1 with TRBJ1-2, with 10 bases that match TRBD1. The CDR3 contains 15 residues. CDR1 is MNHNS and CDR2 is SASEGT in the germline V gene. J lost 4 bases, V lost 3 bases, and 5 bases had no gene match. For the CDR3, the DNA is TGTGCCAGCAGTGAGGGACAGGGGATCCTCTATGGCTACACCTTC. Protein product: CASSEGQGILYGYTF.

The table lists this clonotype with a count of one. The CDR3 spells CASSLRSRDLTEAFF. Here the CDR3 DNA reads TGTGCCAGCAGTTTAAGGTCGCGGGATCTAACTGAAGCTTTCTTT. The genes are TRBV12-3 or TRBV12-4 and TRBJ1-1; D gene uncertain. The CDR3 consists of 15 residues. V shed 2 bases and J shed 5 bases, with 15 bases lying between them.

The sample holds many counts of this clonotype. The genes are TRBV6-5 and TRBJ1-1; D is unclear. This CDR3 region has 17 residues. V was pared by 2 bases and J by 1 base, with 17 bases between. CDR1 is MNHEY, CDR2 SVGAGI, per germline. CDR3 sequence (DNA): TGTGCCAGCAGTTACGGTAGGCACCGTCGGGGGAACACTGAAGCTTTCTTT. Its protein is CASSYGRHRRGNTEAFF.

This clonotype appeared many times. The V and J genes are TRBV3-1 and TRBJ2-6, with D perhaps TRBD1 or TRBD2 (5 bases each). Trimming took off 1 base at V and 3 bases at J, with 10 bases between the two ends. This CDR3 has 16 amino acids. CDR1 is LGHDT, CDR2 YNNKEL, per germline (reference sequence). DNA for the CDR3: TGTGCCAGCAGCCAAGCTAGGGGAGTTGGGGCCAACGTCCTGACTTTC. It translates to CASSQARGVGANVLTF.

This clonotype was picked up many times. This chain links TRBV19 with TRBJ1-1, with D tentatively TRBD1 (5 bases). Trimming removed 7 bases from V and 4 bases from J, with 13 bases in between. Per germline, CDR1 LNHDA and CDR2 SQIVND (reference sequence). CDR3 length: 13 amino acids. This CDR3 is CASKAGLATEAFF. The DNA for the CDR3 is TGTGCCAGTAAGGCAGGGCTGGCCACTGAAGCTTTCTTT.

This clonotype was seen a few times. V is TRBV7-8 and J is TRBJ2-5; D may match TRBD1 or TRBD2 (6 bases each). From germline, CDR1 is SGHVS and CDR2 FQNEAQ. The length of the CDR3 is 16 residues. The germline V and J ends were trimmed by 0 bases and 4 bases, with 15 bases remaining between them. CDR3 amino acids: CASSLAGPGAGETQYF. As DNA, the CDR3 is TGTGCCAGCAGCTTAGCGGGACCGGGGGCAGGAGAGACCCAGTACTTC. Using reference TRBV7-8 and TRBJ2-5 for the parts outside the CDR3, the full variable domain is GAGVSQSPRYKVAKRGQDVALRCDPISGHVSLFWYQQALGQGPEFLTYFQNEAQLDKSGLPSDRFFAERPEGSVSTLKIQRTQQEDSAVYLCASSLAGPGAGETQYFGPGTRLLVL.

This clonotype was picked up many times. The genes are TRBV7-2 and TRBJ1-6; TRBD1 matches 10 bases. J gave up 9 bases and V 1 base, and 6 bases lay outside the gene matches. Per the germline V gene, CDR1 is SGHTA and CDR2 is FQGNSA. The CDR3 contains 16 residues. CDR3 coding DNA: TGTGCCAGCAGCTTAGACGGGGGACAGGGGAGTTCACCCCTCCACTTT. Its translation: CASSLDGGQGSSPLHF.